These T cell receptor beta chains were read from a single sample in a study of blood T cell repertoires in COVID-19. Profiling relied on immunoSEQ multiplex PCR, and the TCRdb table lists in-frame clones only, not all of them. The table records some 320,000 clones, around 90% of them present only once. Sequenced input: PBMCs or T cells enriched from blood (not recorded which). These TCRs come from a man in his 60s who had recovered from COVID-19. The CDR3 runs from the conserved cysteine through the conserved F or W. D genes are given only for firm matches. The size field is filled for only some rows; it gives once, few, many or a size class.

D gene	V gene	CDR3 length	clone size	J gene	CDR3 protein	CDR3 DNA
TRBD2	TRBV5-1	16	NA	TRBJ2-5	CASSFYLPSGQETQYF	TGCGCCAGCAGCTTTTACTTACCTAGCGGCCAAGAGACCCAGTACTTC
NA	TRBV18	17	NA	TRBJ1-1	CASSPPSVPGGYTEAFF	TGTGCCAGCTCACCACCCTCGGTTCCAGGTGGTTACACTGAAGCTTTCTTT
NA	TRBV5-5	15	NA	TRBJ2-1	CASSLPGSSYNEQFF	TGTGCCAGCAGCTTGCCCGGGTCCTCCTACAATGAGCAGTTCTTC
NA	TRBV7-3	13	NA	TRBJ2-5	CASSAPGQETQYF	TGTGCCAGCAGCGCCCCAGGCCAAGAGACCCAGTACTTC
TRBD2	TRBV6-5	16	NA	TRBJ2-1	CASSFPSGRYWNEQFF	TGTGCCAGCAGTTTCCCGAGCGGGAGGTATTGGAATGAGCAGTTCTTC
TRBD2	TRBV7-9	19	NA	TRBJ2-7	CASSSPGTSGRARSYEQYF	TGTGCCAGCAGCTCCCCAGGGACTAGCGGGAGGGCCCGATCCTACGAGCAGTACTTC
TRBD2	TRBV4-1	15	NA	TRBJ2-3	CASSPQAGVGDTQYF	TGCGCCAGCAGCCCTCAGGCGGGAGTAGGAGATACGCAGTATTTT
NA	TRBV28	13	NA	TRBJ1-2	CASSLGGFDGYTF	TGTGCCAGCAGTCTGGGGGGGTTTGATGGCTACACCTTC
NA	TRBV11-2	14	NA	TRBJ1-3	CASSLRQSGNTIYF	TGTGCCAGCAGCTTAAGACAGTCTGGAAACACCATATATTTT
TRBD1	TRBV7-2	14	NA	TRBJ1-5	CASSEQTGNQPQHF	TGTGCCAGCAGCGAACAGACAGGGAATCAGCCCCAGCATTTT
TRBD1	TRBV5-1	12	NA	TRBJ1-1	CASSLGQREAFF	TGCGCCAGCAGCCTGGGACAGCGTGAAGCTTTCTTT
NA	TRBV7-2	12	once	TRBJ2-1	CASSLSRLEQFF	TGTGCCAGCAGCTTATCCCGACTTGAGCAGTTCTTC
TRBD2	TRBV18	16	once	TRBJ2-2	CASSPLGSGRIGELFF	TGTGCCAGCTCACCTCTGGGTAGCGGGAGAATCGGGGAGCTGTTTTTT
TRBD1	TRBV19	16	NA	TRBJ1-1	CASSRDRGPVDTEAFF	TGTGCCAGTAGTAGGGACAGGGGGCCGGTGGACACTGAAGCTTTCTTT
TRBD2	TRBV20-1	14	NA	TRBJ2-1	CSASLAGGPVEQFF	TGCAGTGCAAGTCTAGCGGGAGGGCCTGTTGAGCAGTTCTTC
TRBD1	TRBV7-8	14	NA	TRBJ1-2	CASSAQGASYGYTF	TGTGCCAGCAGCGCCCAGGGGGCAAGCTATGGCTACACCTTC
TRBD1	TRBV19	14	once	TRBJ1-1	CASSTGQPNTEAFF	TGTGCCAGTAGTACGGGACAGCCGAACACTGAAGCTTTCTTT
NA	TRBV27	15	NA	TRBJ1-6	CASSLESAYNSPLHF	TGTGCCAGCAGTTTGGAGAGCGCCTATAATTCACCCCTCCACTTT
NA	TRBV12-3/TRBV12-4	13	few	TRBJ2-2	CASTMSEAGELFF	TGTGCCAGCACAATGAGCGAAGCCGGGGAGCTGTTTTTT
TRBD1	TRBV28	13	NA	TRBJ2-2	CASSGQGAGELFF	TGTGCCAGCAGTGGACAGGGGGCCGGGGAGCTGTTTTTT
TRBD1	TRBV6-5	13	NA	TRBJ1-1	CASTGQAFNEAFF	TGTGCCAGCACCGGACAGGCCTTCAACGAAGCTTTCTTT
TRBD2	TRBV9	15	once	TRBJ2-7	CASSVAPGGPGEQYF	TGTGCCAGCAGCGTAGCGCCGGGAGGGCCAGGGGAGCAGTACTTC
TRBD1	TRBV7-2	16	NA	TRBJ2-1	CASSLAPTGGYNEQFF	TGTGCCAGCAGCTTAGCCCCGACAGGGGGCTACAATGAGCAGTTCTTC
NA	TRBV28	14	few	TRBJ2-7	CASSPGDRNYEQYF	TGTGCCAGCAGCCCGGGAGACAGAAACTACGAGCAGTACTTC
TRBD2	TRBV18	16	NA	TRBJ2-3	CASSPPGLAAPDTQYF	TGTGCCAGCTCACCACCGGGACTAGCGGCCCCAGATACGCAGTATTTT
NA	TRBV6-5	13	NA	TRBJ1-5	CASSTSINQPQHF	TGTGCCAGCAGTACATCAATTAATCAGCCCCAGCATTTT
TRBD2	TRBV3-1/TRBV3-2	16	NA	TRBJ2-3	CASSPLSSGSTDTQYF	TGTGCCAGCAGCCCCCTTTCTAGCGGGAGCACAGATACGCAGTATTTT
NA	TRBV3-1/TRBV3-2	13	NA	TRBJ2-3	CASSPTGADTQYF	TGTGCCAGCAGTCCAACGGGGGCAGATACGCAGTATTTT
NA	TRBV11-3	13	NA	TRBJ1-1	CASSLDRNTEAFF	TGTGCCAGCAGCTTAGATAGGAACACTGAAGCTTTCTTT
TRBD2	TRBV9	19	NA	TRBJ2-6	CASIKEGSGRARGANVLTF	TGTGCCAGCATTAAAGAGGGGAGCGGGAGGGCCCGTGGGGCCAACGTCCTGACTTTC
TRBD1	TRBV6-1	15	NA	TRBJ2-7	CASSEGGTGTDEQYF	TGTGCCAGCAGTGAAGGAGGGACAGGGACCGACGAGCAGTACTTC
TRBD2	TRBV14	16	NA	TRBJ2-1	CASSQRLALFYNEQFF	TGTGCCAGCAGCCAGAGACTAGCGCTATTCTACAATGAGCAGTTCTTC
TRBD1	TRBV2	16	NA	TRBJ2-5	CASSEFRGPPEETQYF	TGTGCCAGCAGTGAATTTAGGGGGCCCCCGGAGGAGACCCAGTACTTC
NA	TRBV30	17	NA	TRBJ2-1	CAWSRGGRSSSYNEQFF	TGTGCCTGGAGTCGAGGGGGACGCAGCTCATCCTACAATGAGCAGTTCTTC
TRBD1	TRBV27	14	NA	TRBJ1-1	CASGQGALNTEAFF	TGTGCCAGCGGACAGGGGGCTTTGAACACTGAAGCTTTCTTT
TRBD1	TRBV9	15	NA	TRBJ2-1	CASSLRDRGPGEQFF	TGTGCCAGCAGCCTAAGGGACAGGGGGCCCGGCGAGCAGTTCTTC
TRBD1	TRBV6-2/TRBV6-3	15	NA	TRBJ2-7	CASSHRAQGSYEQYF	TGTGCCAGCAGTCACAGGGCACAGGGGTCCTACGAGCAGTACTTC
NA	TRBV2	13	NA	TRBJ2-6	CASTGAGANVLTF	TGTGCCAGCACAGGGGCTGGGGCCAACGTCCTGACTTTC
NA	TRBV6-1	14	few	TRBJ2-7	CASSEEQGWYEQYF	TGTGCCAGCAGTGAAGAACAGGGCTGGTACGAGCAGTACTTC
NA	TRBV5-6	12	NA	TRBJ2-7	CASSSGSVSTYF	TGTGCCAGCAGCTCCGGGTCGGTCTCAACGTACTTC
TRBD2	TRBV9	15	NA	TRBJ2-2	CASSAAGGLGGELFF	TGTGCCAGCAGTGCAGCGGGAGGGCTTGGCGGGGAGCTGTTTTTT
TRBD1	TRBV5-1	15	NA	TRBJ2-1	CASSLGQGAYNEQFF	TGCGCCAGCAGCTTGGGCCAGGGGGCCTACAATGAGCAGTTCTTC
NA	TRBV3-1/TRBV3-2	14	NA	TRBJ1-3	CASSLQGSGNTIYF	TGTGCCAGCAGCCTACAGGGCTCCGGAAACACCATATATTTT
TRBD1	TRBV27	16	NA	TRBJ2-7	CASSLAPGQGDYEQYF	TGTGCCAGCAGTTTAGCACCGGGACAGGGAGACTACGAGCAGTACTTC
NA	TRBV5-1	14	NA	TRBJ1-4	CASSLDSANEKLFF	TGCGCCAGCAGCTTGGACTCGGCTAATGAAAAACTGTTTTTT
TRBD2	TRBV28	17	NA	TRBJ2-7	CASPPGTEGLAGNEQYF	TGTGCCAGTCCACCCGGGACAGAAGGACTAGCGGGAAACGAGCAGTACTTC
TRBD1	TRBV5-8	13	NA	TRBJ2-7	CASRDRGLYEQYF	TGTGCCAGCCGGGACAGGGGGCTCTACGAGCAGTACTTC
NA	TRBV28	17	once	TRBJ1-4	CASSSPGTLTTNEKLFF	TGTGCCAGCAGCTCCCCAGGGACACTTACAACTAATGAAAAACTGTTTTTT
TRBD2	TRBV5-1	15	NA	TRBJ2-1	CASSILAGTNNEQFF	TGCGCCAGCAGCATATTAGCGGGAACAAACAATGAGCAGTTCTTC
TRBD1	TRBV13	15	NA	TRBJ1-4	CASSLAGGLNEKLFF	TGTGCCAGCAGCTTGGCAGGGGGCCTTAATGAAAAACTGTTTTTT
TRBD1	TRBV18	15	NA	TRBJ2-7	CASSPSPDRGNEQYF	TGTGCCAGCTCACCATCTCCGGACAGGGGGAACGAGCAGTACTTC
TRBD2	TRBV24-1	17	NA	TRBJ2-1	CATSDPGTSGRYNEQFF	TGTGCCACCAGTGACCCTGGGACTAGCGGGAGATACAATGAGCAGTTCTTC
NA	TRBV24-1	11	NA	TRBJ2-7	CATSDSYHEYF	TGTGCCACCAGTGACAGTTATCACGAGTACTTC